Listed below are T cell receptor beta chains from one sample, sequenced in a study of T cells in Graves' hyperthyroidism and ophthalmopathy. Each CDR3 protein gets one entry after TCRdb re-called the multiplex PCR reads with MiXCR. This table has hundreds of thousands of distinct CDR3 sequences, approximately 18% appearing once. What was sequenced was blood. Receptor source: a woman aged 45-60 years with Graves' hyperthyroidism that later progressed to Graves' ophthalmopathy. The CDR3 runs from the conserved cysteine through the conserved F or W. A D gene is named only where the DNA matches it firmly. Expanded clones get a size class; other rows say once, few or many, or leave the size out.

>TRBJ1-2|NA|TRBV2|many
TGTGCCAGCAGGACCCTCGCGGGGGCTAACTATGGCTACACCTTC
CASRTLAGANYGYTF
>TRBJ1-1|TRBD1|TRBV9|NA
TGTGCCAGCAGCGTAGGGCTGGACAGGGAAAACACTGAAGCTTTCTTT
CASSVGLDRENTEAFF
>TRBJ2-2|NA|TRBV6-1|many
TGTGCCAGCAGAGAGGCAGGGAGTAGTGGGGAGCTGTTTTTT
CASREAGSSGELFF
>TRBJ2-5|TRBD1|TRBV12-3/TRBV12-4|many
TGTGCCAGCAGTTTTGAGACAGGGGGCCTGGAGACCCAGTACTTC
CASSFETGGLETQYF
>TRBJ2-1|NA|TRBV7-3|NA
TGTGCCAGCAGCTTAAACGGCCAGGGGCGCGGGTACAATGAGCAGTTCTTC
CASSLNGQGRGYNEQFF
>TRBJ1-2|TRBD1|TRBV20-1|many
TGCAGTGCTAGATCAACAGGGGGCGCGGATGGCTACACCTTC
CSARSTGGADGYTF
>TRBJ2-3|NA|TRBV3-1|many
TGTGCCAGCAGCCTCCACGCCGGGACTAGCACAGATACGCAGTATTTT
CASSLHAGTSTDTQYF
>TRBJ1-2|NA|TRBV11-2|NA
TGTGCCAGCAGCTCCTTATTGGAGCTCCAGGTTTATGGCTACACCTTC
CASSSLLELQVYGYTF
>TRBJ2-5|TRBD2|TRBV7-3|many
TGTGCCAGCAGCCCCACGCGGGGGAGGGGAGAGACCCAGTACTTC
CASSPTRGRGETQYF
>TRBJ1-5|NA|TRBV20-1|many
TGCAGTGCTGGCCTTAGCGATAGCAATCAGCCCCAGCATTTT
CSAGLSDSNQPQHF
>TRBJ2-2|NA|TRBV2|many
TGTGCCAGCAGTGAGGATCGTCTAAGGACCGGGGAGCTGTTTTTT
CASSEDRLRTGELFF
>TRBJ2-7|TRBD1|TRBV5-1|NA
TGCGCCAGCAGCCAAAGACAGGGTACCTACGAGCAGTACTTC
CASSQRQGTYEQYF
>TRBJ2-2|TRBD1|TRBV27|once
TGTGCCAGCACCGGGACAGGGAAGACCGGGGAGCTGTTTTTT
CASTGTGKTGELFF
>TRBJ1-2|NA|TRBV5-1|NA
TGCGCCAGCAGCTTGGACAGCGCTAGCTATGGCTACACCTTC
CASSLDSASYGYTF
>TRBJ2-1|TRBD2|TRBV9|NA
TGTGCCAGCAGCGCGGGACTAGCAAACAATGAGCAGTTCTTC
CASSAGLANNEQFF
>TRBJ1-1|NA|TRBV3-1|many
TGTGCCAGCAGTCCCCCATTCCCCGGAGGATACAGGGTGAACACTGAAGCTTTCTTT
CASSPPFPGGYRVNTEAFF
>TRBJ2-2|NA|TRBV5-1|NA
TGCGCCAGCAGCTTGGTGGACAGCAACACCGGGGAGCTGTTTTTT
CASSLVDSNTGELFF
>TRBJ1-1|NA|TRBV20-1|many
TGCAGTGTACTGGGTGGGAACACTGAAGCTTTCTTT
CSVLGGNTEAFF
>TRBJ1-6|TRBD1|TRBV6-5|once
TGTGCCAGCAGTTACTCGCAGGGGGCAGGGTCACCCCTCCACTTT
CASSYSQGAGSPLHF
>TRBJ1-1|NA|TRBV5-1|few
TGCGCCAGCAGCTCCGGGACGGCCTACACTGAAGCTTTCTTT
CASSSGTAYTEAFF
>TRBJ2-5|TRBD2|TRBV3-1|once
TGTGCCAGCAGCCCCATTAGCGGGGCCCTACAAGAGACCCAGTACTTC
CASSPISGALQETQYF
>TRBJ2-3|NA|TRBV7-6|few
TGTGCCAGCAGCTTAGAGGCGGCGGGCGGTGATACGCAGTATTTT
CASSLEAAGGDTQYF
>TRBJ1-1|NA|TRBV30|many
TGTGCCTGGAGTGTATTGCCACCCGAAGCTTTCTTT
CAWSVLPPEAFF
>TRBJ2-1|TRBD2|TRBV7-3|many
TGTGCCAGCAGTTCTCCGGGACTAGGGGCTTACAATGAGCAGTTCTTC
CASSSPGLGAYNEQFF
>TRBJ2-3|TRBD1|TRBV6-5|few
TGTGCCAGCAGTTACCCCACAGTAGGACAGGGCAGGACGCAGTATTTT
CASSYPTVGQGRTQYF
>TRBJ1-1|NA|TRBV5-1|many
TGCGCCAGCAGCTTGGAGATCTCCATGAACACTGAAGCTTTCTTT
CASSLEISMNTEAFF
>TRBJ1-2|NA|TRBV5-5|many
TGTGCCAGCAGCTTGGCACCCGTCAACTATGGCTACACCTTC
CASSLAPVNYGYTF
>TRBJ2-2|NA|TRBV11-2|NA
TGTGCCAGCAGCTCGTTACCCAGGGGAAGGGCGAACACCGGGGAGCTGTTTTTT
CASSSLPRGRANTGELFF
>TRBJ2-5|TRBD1|TRBV3-1|many
TGTGCCAGCAGACCTTCAGACAGGGGGCAGAGAGAGACCCAGTACTTC
CASRPSDRGQRETQYF
>TRBJ2-7|TRBD1|TRBV14|NA
TGTGCCAGCAGCCCCCGACAGGGAATCTACGAGCAGTACTTC
CASSPRQGIYEQYF
>TRBJ1-1|NA|TRBV6-1|few
TGTGCCAGCAGTCCCCGGGACGGATATGAAGCTTTCTTT
CASSPRDGYEAFF
>TRBJ1-1|NA|TRBV2|NA
TGTGCCAGCACGTTAGGCAGCGCCAACACTGAAGCTTTCTTT
CASTLGSANTEAFF
>TRBJ2-5|NA|TRBV20-1|many
TGCAGTGTCCACCCAAGGGGTCGGGAGACCCAGTACTTC
CSVHPRGRETQYF
>TRBJ1-4|TRBD1|TRBV2|many
TGTGCCAGCAGTCCCGGGACAGGGGGCGCTGAAAAACTGTTTTTT
CASSPGTGGAEKLFF
>TRBJ2-7|TRBD1|TRBV29-1|NA
TGCAGCGCGGGACAGAACTACGAGCAGTACTTC
CSAGQNYEQYF
>TRBJ1-2|NA|TRBV6-1|few
TGTGCCAGCAGTGAAGTAACGTGGACGGACTATGGCTACACCTTC
CASSEVTWTDYGYTF
>TRBJ1-2|NA|TRBV12-3/TRBV12-4|many
TGTGCCAGCAGTTTATCCGAGAGGGGCTACACCTTC
CASSLSERGYTF
>TRBJ2-5|TRBD2|TRBV6-6|many
TGTGCCAGCAGTTACTCCATAGCGGGCGGGGAGACCCAGTACTTC
CASSYSIAGGETQYF
>TRBJ2-7|TRBD2|TRBV27|many
TGTGCCAGCAGTTTATTAGCGGGGAACTCCTACGAGCAGTACTTC
CASSLLAGNSYEQYF
>TRBJ1-1|NA|TRBV28|many
TGTGCCAGCTTAGGTTGGACAGTCCCTGAAGCTTTCTTT
CASLGWTVPEAFF
>TRBJ2-7|NA|TRBV20-1|many
TGCAGTGCTAGAGATCAGGCATGGGAGCAGTACTTC
CSARDQAWEQYF
>TRBJ2-3|TRBD2|TRBV12-3/TRBV12-4|NA
TGTGCCAGCAGTTCCCTACTAGCGGGGGGGCAGATAGATACGCAGTATTTT
CASSSLLAGGQIDTQYF
>TRBJ1-1|TRBD1|TRBV7-9|NA
TGTGCCAGAAGCTCCACCCACAGGGGGATGAACACTGAAGCTTTCTTT
CARSSTHRGMNTEAFF
>TRBJ2-7|TRBD1|TRBV3-1|many
TGTGCCAGCAGCCCTTCCAGGGGGGAGCAGTACTTC
CASSPSRGEQYF
>TRBJ2-7|NA|TRBV27|many
TGTGCCAGCAGTCCACTCCCGACAGGGAGGAACGAGCAGTACTTC
CASSPLPTGRNEQYF
>TRBJ1-1|NA|TRBV11-2|NA
TGTGCCAGCGCCTTACTAGCGGGGGGGCCTAGCACTGAAGCTTTCTTT
CASALLAGGPSTEAFF
>TRBJ2-3|TRBD2|TRBV3-1|NA
TGTGCCAGCAGCCAAGATATGTCGGCGGGGGGGTTCACAGATACGCAGTATTTT
CASSQDMSAGGFTDTQYF
>TRBJ2-3|TRBD2|TRBV10-3|many
TGTGCCATCAGTAAGCCGGGACTAACGACAGATACGCAGTATTTT
CAISKPGLTTDTQYF
>TRBJ1-2|TRBD1|TRBV27|NA
TGTGCCAGCAGTTTAGGTGCCCCCGACAGGGGAATATATGGCTACACCTTC
CASSLGAPDRGIYGYTF
>TRBJ2-7|NA|TRBV27|few
TGTGCCAGCAGTTTTGGGACATCAGCCTACGAGCAGTACTTC
CASSFGTSAYEQYF
>TRBJ2-1|TRBD1|TRBV12-3/TRBV12-4|NA
TGTGCCAGCAGACACATAACCGGGACAGGGTTTTATGAGCAGTTCTTC
CASRHITGTGFYEQFF
>TRBJ1-1|NA|TRBV29-1|NA
TGCAGCGTTGACAGGTTTACTGAAGCTTTCTTT
CSVDRFTEAFF
>TRBJ1-4|TRBD1|TRBV2|many
TGTGCCAGCAGGGTGGGACAGTGGAATGAAAAACTGTTTTTT
CASRVGQWNEKLFF